The entry below describes one TCR beta chain. This PCR relied on a set of 60 Vbeta primers and 13 Jbeta primers. Generated by immunoSEQ multiplex PCR, the TCRdb table keeps only in-frame clones and is missing some. The table lists under 150,000 clones, 60% to 85% of them singletons. The data were taken from a study of cytomegalovirus exposure and HLA in healthy donors. CDR1 is SGHTA, CDR2 FQGTGA, per germline. Trimming left V 3 bases short and J 1 base short, with 10 bases between. The CDR3 is 15 residues long. Sequenced material: PBMCs. The V gene is TRBV7-3, the J gene TRBJ2-1, with D maybe TRBD1 (5 bases). The receptor's source is a woman younger than 45 in good health and CMV-seropositive. The CDR3: CASSLNKGSYNEQFF. The CDR3 DNA reads TGTGCCAGCAGCTTGAACAAGGGGTCCTACAATGAGCAGTTCTTC.